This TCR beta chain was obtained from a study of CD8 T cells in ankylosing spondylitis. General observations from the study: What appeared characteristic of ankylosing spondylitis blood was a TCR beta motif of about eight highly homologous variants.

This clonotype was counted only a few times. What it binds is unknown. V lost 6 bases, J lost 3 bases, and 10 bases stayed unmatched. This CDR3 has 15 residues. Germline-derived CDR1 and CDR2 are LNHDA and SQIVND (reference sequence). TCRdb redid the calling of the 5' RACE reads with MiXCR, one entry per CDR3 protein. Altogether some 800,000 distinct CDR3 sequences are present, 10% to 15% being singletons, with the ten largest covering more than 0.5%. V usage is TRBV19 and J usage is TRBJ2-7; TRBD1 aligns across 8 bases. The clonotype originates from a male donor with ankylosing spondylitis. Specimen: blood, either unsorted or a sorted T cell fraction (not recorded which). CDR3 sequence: CASSRGGQAIYEQYF. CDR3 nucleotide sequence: TGTGCCAGTAGCCGTGGGGGACAGGCGATCTACGAGCAGTACTTC.